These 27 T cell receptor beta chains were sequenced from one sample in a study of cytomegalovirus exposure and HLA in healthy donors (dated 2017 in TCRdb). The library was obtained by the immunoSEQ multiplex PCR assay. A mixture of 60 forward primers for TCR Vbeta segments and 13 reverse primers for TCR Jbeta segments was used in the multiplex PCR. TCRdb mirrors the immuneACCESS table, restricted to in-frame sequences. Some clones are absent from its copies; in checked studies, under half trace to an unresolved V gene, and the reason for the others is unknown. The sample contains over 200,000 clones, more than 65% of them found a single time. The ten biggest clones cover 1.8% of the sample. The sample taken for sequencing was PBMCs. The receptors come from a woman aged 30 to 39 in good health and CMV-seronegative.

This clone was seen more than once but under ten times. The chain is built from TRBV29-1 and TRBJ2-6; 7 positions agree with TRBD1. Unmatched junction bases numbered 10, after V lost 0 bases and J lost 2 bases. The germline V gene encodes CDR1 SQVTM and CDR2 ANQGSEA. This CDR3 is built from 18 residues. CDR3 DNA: TGCAGCGTTGAAGATGAGGACAGGAGGTGGACTGGGGCCAACGTCCTGACTTTC. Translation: CSVEDEDRRWTGANVLTF.

DNA for the CDR3: TGTGCCAGCAGCTTTACCCCAGGGGGGAACACTGAAGCTTTCTTT. Protein sequence: CASSFTPGGNTEAFF. V and J are TRBV5-5 and TRBJ1-1, with 7 bases matching TRBD1. The V and J ends lost 2 bases and 1 base, in that order; junction bases with no gene match: 5. The CDR3 has 15 residues. The germline V gene encodes CDR1 SGHKS and CDR2 YYEKEE (reference sequence).

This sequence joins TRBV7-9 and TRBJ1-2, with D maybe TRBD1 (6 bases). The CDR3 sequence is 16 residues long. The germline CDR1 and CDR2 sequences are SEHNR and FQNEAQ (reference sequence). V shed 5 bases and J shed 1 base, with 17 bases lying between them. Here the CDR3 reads CASSPSQGGFNYGYTF. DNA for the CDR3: TGTGCCAGCAGCCCATCACAGGGAGGGTTTAACTATGGCTACACCTTC.

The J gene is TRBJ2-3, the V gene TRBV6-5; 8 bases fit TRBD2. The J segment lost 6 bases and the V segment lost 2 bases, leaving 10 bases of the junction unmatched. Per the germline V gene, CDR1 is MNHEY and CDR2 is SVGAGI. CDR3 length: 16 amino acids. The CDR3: CASSYVGAGGTDTQYF. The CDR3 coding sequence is TGTGCCAGCAGTTACGTGGGTGCGGGAGGTACGGATACGCAGTATTTT.

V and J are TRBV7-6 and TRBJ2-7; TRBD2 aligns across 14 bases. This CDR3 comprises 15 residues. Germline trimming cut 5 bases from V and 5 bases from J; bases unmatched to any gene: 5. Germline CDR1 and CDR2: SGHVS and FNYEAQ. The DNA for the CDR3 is TGTGCCAGCAGCCCAGGGACTAGCGGGGGCGACGAGCAGTACTTC. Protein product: CASSPGTSGGDEQYF. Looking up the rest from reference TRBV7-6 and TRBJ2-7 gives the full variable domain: GAGVSQSPRYKVTKRGQDVALRCDPISGHVSLYWYRQALGQGPEFLTYFNYEAQQDKSGLPNDRFSAERPEGSISTLTIQRTEQRDSAMYRCASSPGTSGGDEQYFGPGTRLTVT.

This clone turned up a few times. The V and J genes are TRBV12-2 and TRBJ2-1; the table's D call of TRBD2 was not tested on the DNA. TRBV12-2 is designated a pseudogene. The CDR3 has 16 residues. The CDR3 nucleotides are TGTGCAAGTCGCTTAGGGACTAGCGGGAGGGCCGGTGAGCAGTTCTTC. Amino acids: CASRLGTSGRAGEQFF.

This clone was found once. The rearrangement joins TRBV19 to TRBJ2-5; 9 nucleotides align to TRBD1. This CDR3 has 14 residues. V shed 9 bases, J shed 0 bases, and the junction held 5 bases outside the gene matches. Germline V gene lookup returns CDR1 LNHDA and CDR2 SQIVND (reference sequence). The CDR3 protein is CASNRGQYQETQYF. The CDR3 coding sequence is TGTGCCAGCAACAGGGGGCAGTACCAAGAGACCCAGTACTTC. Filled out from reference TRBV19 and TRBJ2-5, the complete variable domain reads DGGITQSPKYLFRKEGQNVTLSCEQNLNHDAMYWYRQDPGQGLRLIYYSQIVNDFQKGDIAEGYSVSREKKESFPLTVTSAQKNPTAFYLCASNRGQYQETQYFGPGTRLLVL.

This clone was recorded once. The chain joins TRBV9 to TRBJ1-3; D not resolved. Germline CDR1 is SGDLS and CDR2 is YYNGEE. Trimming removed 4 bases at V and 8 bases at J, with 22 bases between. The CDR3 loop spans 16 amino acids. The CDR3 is CASSPTGGPRGDTIYF. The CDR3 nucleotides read TGTGCCAGCAGCCCGACCGGCGGGCCCCGGGGAGACACCATATATTTT.

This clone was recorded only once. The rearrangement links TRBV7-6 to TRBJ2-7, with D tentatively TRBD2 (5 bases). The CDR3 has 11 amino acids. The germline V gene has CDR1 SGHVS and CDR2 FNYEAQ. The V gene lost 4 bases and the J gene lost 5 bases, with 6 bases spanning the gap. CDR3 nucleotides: TGTGCCAGCAGCTCCGGGAACGAGCAGTACTTC. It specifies CASSSGNEQYF.

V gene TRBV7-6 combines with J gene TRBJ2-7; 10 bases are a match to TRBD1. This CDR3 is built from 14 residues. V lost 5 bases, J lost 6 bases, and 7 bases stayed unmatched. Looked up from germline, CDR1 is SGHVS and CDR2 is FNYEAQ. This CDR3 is CASSPQTGGSEQYF. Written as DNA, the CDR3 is TGTGCCAGCAGCCCCCAGACAGGGGGCTCCGAGCAGTACTTC.

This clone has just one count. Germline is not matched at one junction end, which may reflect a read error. In DNA form, the CDR3 reads TGTGCCAGCAGCCTGCTCATGACAGAGCGGTACTTC. Residues: CASSLLMTERYF. This chain links TRBV7-9 with TRBJ2-7, with D tentatively TRBD1 (5 bases). The germline gives CDR1 SEHNR, CDR2 FQNEAQ (reference sequence). This CDR3 is built from 12 residues.

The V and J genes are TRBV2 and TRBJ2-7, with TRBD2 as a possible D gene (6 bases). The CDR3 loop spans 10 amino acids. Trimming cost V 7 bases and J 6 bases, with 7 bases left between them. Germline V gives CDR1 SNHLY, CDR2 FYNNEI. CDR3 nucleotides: TGTGCCAGCACGGGGGTCGAGCAGTACTTC. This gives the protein CASTGVEQYF.

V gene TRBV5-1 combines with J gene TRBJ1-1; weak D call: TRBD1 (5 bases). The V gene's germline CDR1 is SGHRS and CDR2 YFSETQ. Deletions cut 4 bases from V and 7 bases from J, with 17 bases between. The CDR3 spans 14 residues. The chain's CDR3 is CASSVIVGDGEAFF. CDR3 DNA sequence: TGCGCCAGCAGCGTCATCGTAGGGGATGGTGAAGCTTTCTTT.

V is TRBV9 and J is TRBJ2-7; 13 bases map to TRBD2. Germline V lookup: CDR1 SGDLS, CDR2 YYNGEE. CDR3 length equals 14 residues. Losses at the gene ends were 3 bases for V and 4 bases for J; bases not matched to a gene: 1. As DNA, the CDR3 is TGTGCCAGCAGCGAGGGACTAGCGGGGTACGAGCAGTACTTC. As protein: CASSEGLAGYEQYF.

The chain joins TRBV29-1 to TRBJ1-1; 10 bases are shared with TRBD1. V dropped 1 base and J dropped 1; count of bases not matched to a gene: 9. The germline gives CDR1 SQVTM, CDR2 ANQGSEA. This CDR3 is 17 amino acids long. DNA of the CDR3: TGCAGCGTTGAAGTCCGGGGACAGGGGAAAAGGAACACTGAAGCTTTCTTT. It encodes CSVEVRGQGKRNTEAFF.

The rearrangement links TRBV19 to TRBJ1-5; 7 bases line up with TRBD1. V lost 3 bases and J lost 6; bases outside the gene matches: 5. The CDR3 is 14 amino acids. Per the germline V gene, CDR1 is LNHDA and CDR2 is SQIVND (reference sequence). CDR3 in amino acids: CASSIRQGGQPQHF. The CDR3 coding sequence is TGTGCCAGTAGTATCAGACAGGGAGGTCAGCCCCAGCATTTT.

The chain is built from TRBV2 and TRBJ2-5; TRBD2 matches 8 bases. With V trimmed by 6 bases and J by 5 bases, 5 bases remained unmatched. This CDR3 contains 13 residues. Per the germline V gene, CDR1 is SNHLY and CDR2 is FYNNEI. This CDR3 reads CASSGTRWETQYF. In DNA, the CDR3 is TGTGCCAGCAGCGGGACTAGATGGGAGACCCAGTACTTC.

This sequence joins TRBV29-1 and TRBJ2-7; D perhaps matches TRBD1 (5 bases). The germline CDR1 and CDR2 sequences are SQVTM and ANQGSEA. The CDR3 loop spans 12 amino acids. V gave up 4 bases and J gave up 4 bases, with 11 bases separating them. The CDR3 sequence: CSVAGSSYEQYF. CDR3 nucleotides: TGCAGCGTTGCAGGGTCCTCTTACGAGCAGTACTTC.

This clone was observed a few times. The CDR3 DNA reads as TGTGCCAGCAGTTTAATGTGGGTACAGGGTGACGGGGAGCTGTTTTTT. As protein: CASSLMWVQGDGELFF. The rearrangement uses TRBV6-4 and TRBJ2-2; D might be TRBD1 (6 bases). The CDR3 is 16 residues long. The ends were cut back, 5 bases at V and 7 bases at J, with 20 bases in the middle. Per germline, CDR1 MRHNA and CDR2 SNTAGT.

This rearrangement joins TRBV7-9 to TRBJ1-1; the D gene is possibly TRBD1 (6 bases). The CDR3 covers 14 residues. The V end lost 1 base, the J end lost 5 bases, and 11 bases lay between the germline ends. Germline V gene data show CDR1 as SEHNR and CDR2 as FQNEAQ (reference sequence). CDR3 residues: CASSLGGTPTEAFF. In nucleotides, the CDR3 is TGTGCCAGCAGCTTAGGAGGGACACCGACTGAAGCTTTCTTT.

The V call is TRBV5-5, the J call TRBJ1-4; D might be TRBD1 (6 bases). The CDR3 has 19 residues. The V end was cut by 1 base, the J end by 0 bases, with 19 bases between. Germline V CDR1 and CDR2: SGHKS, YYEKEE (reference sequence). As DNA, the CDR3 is TGTGCCAGCAGCTTGAACAGGGTTAGAAGTATTGCAACTAATGAAAAACTGTTTTTT. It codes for CASSLNRVRSIATNEKLFF.

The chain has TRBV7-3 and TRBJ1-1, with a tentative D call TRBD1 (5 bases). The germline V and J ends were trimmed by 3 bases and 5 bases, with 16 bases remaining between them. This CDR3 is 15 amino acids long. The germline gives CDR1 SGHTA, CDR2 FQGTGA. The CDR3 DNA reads TGTGCCAGCAGCTTTAGGGGCTATGGTGTGACTGAAGCTTTCTTT. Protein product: CASSFRGYGVTEAFF.

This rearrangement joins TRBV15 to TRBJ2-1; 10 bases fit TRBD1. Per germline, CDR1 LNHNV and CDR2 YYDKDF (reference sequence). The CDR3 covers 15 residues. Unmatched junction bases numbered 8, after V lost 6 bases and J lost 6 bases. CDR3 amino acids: CATRAGTGVSNEQFF. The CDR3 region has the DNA TGTGCCACCAGAGCCGGGACAGGGGTCAGCAATGAGCAGTTCTTC.

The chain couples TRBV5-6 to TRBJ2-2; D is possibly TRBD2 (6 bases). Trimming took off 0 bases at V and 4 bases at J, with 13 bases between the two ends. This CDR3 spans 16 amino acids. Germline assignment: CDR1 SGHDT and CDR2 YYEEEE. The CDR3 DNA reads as TGTGCCAGCAGCTTGGAGACTAGACGGACCACCGGGGAGCTGTTTTTT. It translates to CASSLETRRTTGELFF.

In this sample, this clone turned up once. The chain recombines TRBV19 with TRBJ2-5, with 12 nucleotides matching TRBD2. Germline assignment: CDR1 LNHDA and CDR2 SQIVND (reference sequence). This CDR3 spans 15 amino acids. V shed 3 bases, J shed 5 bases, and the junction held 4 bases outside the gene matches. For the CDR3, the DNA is TGTGCCAGTAGTATCGGACTAGCGGGAAGGGAGACCCAGTACTTC. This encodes CASSIGLAGRETQYF.

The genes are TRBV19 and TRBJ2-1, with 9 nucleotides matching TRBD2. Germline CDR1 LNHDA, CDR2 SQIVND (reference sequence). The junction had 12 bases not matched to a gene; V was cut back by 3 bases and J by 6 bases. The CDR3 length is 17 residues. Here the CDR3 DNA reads TGTGCCAGTAGTATCCGGGGGGGCCTAGCGGGGTCCAATGAGCAGTTCTTC. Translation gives CASSIRGGLAGSNEQFF.

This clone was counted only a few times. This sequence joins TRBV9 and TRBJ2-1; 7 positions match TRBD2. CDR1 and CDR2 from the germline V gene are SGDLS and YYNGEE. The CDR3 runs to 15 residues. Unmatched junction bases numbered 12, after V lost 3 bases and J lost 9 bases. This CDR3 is CASSEGTISSSEQFF. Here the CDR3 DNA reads TGTGCCAGCAGCGAGGGGACTATCTCCTCCAGTGAGCAGTTCTTC.